Shown below are 30 T cell receptor beta chains from a single sample sequenced in a study of long-term antiretroviral therapy in people with HIV. Survey level was the resolution at which the v3.0 immunoSEQ assay ran. This table comes from immunoSEQ multiplex PCR, and its TCRdb copy is limited to in-frame clones, with some not included. The sample has roughly 19,000 clones; 80% to 85% are singletons. This material consisted of unsorted PBMCs, taken 1.2 years after starting antiretroviral therapy. These receptors were taken from a middle-aged woman with HIV.

A single count supports this clone. The rearrangement joins TRBV10-3 to TRBJ2-2; no clear D. The germline gives CDR1 ENHRY, CDR2 SYGVKD. This CDR3 spans 15 amino acids. V was cut by 0 bases and J by 2 bases, with 7 bases left in between. This CDR3 is CAISESTGNTGELFF. In nucleotides, the CDR3 is TGTGCCATCAGTGAGTCCACGGGTAACACCGGGGAGCTGTTTTTT.

V usage is TRBV10-3 and J usage is TRBJ2-3, with 7 bases lining up with TRBD2. Germline loops: CDR1 ENHRY, CDR2 SYGVKD. The CDR3 is 15 amino acids. The ends lost 3 bases at V and 1 base at J; junction bases unmatched: 4. The CDR3 protein is CAISDPSGRTDTQYF. In DNA form, the CDR3 reads TGTGCCATCAGTGACCCTAGCGGCCGCACAGATACGCAGTATTTT.

This chain uses TRBV27 with TRBJ2-3; D not certain. Germline CDR1 and CDR2: MNHEY and SMNVEV (reference sequence). The V gene lost 3 bases and the J gene lost 3 bases, with 10 bases spanning the gap. The CDR3 spans 14 residues. CDR3 protein: CASSFLRGTDTQYF. The CDR3 region has the DNA TGTGCCAGCAGTTTCCTTAGAGGAACAGATACGCAGTATTTT.

This chain connects TRBV4-1 to TRBJ2-3; 8 bases are a match to TRBD2. The germline CDR1 and CDR2 sequences are MGHRA and YSYEKL. With 1 base clipped from V and 7 bases from J, the junction kept 13 bases outside the gene matches. The CDR3 has 17 residues. The CDR3 protein is CASSQGLGAGGFYTQYF. The CDR3 nucleotides read TGCGCCAGCAGCCAAGGTCTCGGGGCGGGAGGATTCTATACGCAGTATTTT.

The chain carries TRBV29-1 and TRBJ2-7, with D perhaps TRBD2 (6 bases). Germline lookup yields CDR1 SQVTM and CDR2 ANQGSEA. The CDR3 extends over 13 amino acids. The V end was cut by 1 base, the J end by 4 bases, with 11 bases between. As DNA, the CDR3 is TGCAGCGTTGAAGGGGACTCTCCTTACGAGCAGTACTTC. Its translation: CSVEGDSPYEQYF.

Comments on this clone: Mismatch with germline at one junction end may stem from a read error. The chain is built from TRBV11-3 and TRBJ1-1; D unclear. This CDR3 contains 13 residues. The V gene's germline CDR1 is SGHNT and CDR2 YENEEA. This chain's CDR3 is CASSFVKNSEAFF. DNA for the CDR3: TGTGCCAGCAGCTTTGTGAAAAACAGTGAAGCTTTCTTT.

The rearrangement uses TRBV4-1 and TRBJ2-2; TRBD2 agrees at 9 bases. Germline CDR1 is MGHRA and CDR2 is YSYEKL. The V and J ends lost 4 bases and 1 base, in that order; junction bases with no gene match: 10. The CDR3 covers 18 residues. CDR3 region: CASSPVSAGGQNTGELFF. The CDR3 DNA reads TGCGCCAGCAGCCCAGTGTCAGCGGGAGGCCAGAACACCGGGGAGCTGTTTTTT.

The table lists this clone with a few counts. The V call is TRBV5-1, the J call TRBJ1-5; 8 bases are shared with TRBD1. J lost 1 base, V lost 4 bases, and 4 bases had no gene match. CDR3 size: 15 residues. The germline gives CDR1 SGHRS, CDR2 YFSETQ. The CDR3 here is CASSPGTGSNQPQHF. The DNA for the CDR3 is TGCGCCAGCAGCCCCGGGACAGGCAGCAATCAGCCCCAGCATTTT.

The chain carries TRBV18 and TRBJ2-5, with TRBD1 matching over 7 bases. This CDR3 has 13 amino acids. V lost 5 bases to trimming and J lost 2 bases; unmatched junction nucleotides: 2. Germline V lookup: CDR1 KGHSH, CDR2 LQKENI. CDR3: CASSEQGQETQYF. In DNA form, the CDR3 reads TGTGCCAGCTCAGAACAGGGGCAAGAGACCCAGTACTTC.

V and J are TRBV5-1 and TRBJ2-1; 10 bases line up with TRBD2. This CDR3 contains 15 residues. From germline, CDR1 is SGHRS and CDR2 YFSETQ. V was clipped by 5 bases and J by 4 bases; unmatched bases: 6. The CDR3 sequence is CASRPGLAEYNEQFF. The CDR3 DNA sequence: TGCGCCAGCAGACCCGGACTAGCGGAATACAATGAGCAGTTCTTC.

This clone was seen more than once but under ten times. The rearrangement joins TRBV4-1 to TRBJ2-1; tentative D call: TRBD1 (7 bases). CDR3 length: 19 residues. Trimming pared 4 bases from V and 1 base from J, leaving 23 bases between. Germline CDR1 MGHRA, CDR2 YSYEKL. The DNA of the CDR3 is TGCGCCAGCAGCCGATTAGGTGGAGGGGGCATTGGGTCCTACAATGAGCAGTTCTTC. Amino acid sequence: CASSRLGGGGIGSYNEQFF.

The chain carries TRBV4-1 and TRBJ2-7; the match to TRBD1 covers 9 bases. J gave up 6 bases and V 6 bases, and 3 bases lay outside the gene matches. CDR1 and CDR2 from the germline V gene are MGHRA and YSYEKL. The CDR3 spans 12 residues. The CDR3 here is CASRDRGGEQYF. In nucleotides, the CDR3 is TGCGCCAGCAGGGACAGGGGAGGCGAGCAGTACTTC.

The rearrangement joins TRBV10-3 to TRBJ2-5, with 9 positions matching TRBD1. This CDR3 has 18 residues. J gave up 2 bases and V 1 base, and 11 bases lay outside the gene matches. The germline gives CDR1 ENHRY, CDR2 SYGVKD. CDR3 in amino acids: CAISEWGTDRGVQETQYF. The CDR3 nucleotides read TGTGCCATCAGTGAGTGGGGGACCGACAGGGGGGTACAAGAGACCCAGTACTTC.

The chain recombines TRBV5-5 with TRBJ2-1, with D hard to call. The CDR3 sequence is 15 residues long. Germline V gene sequence: CDR1 SGHKS, CDR2 YYEKEE (reference sequence). Trimming took off 1 base at V and 6 bases at J, with 14 bases between the two ends. The CDR3 here is CASSLNSAIPNEQFF. The DNA for the CDR3 is TGTGCCAGCAGCTTGAACAGCGCGATCCCCAATGAGCAGTTCTTC.

The rearrangement uses TRBV5-1 and TRBJ1-2; no definite D call. The CDR3 has 12 residues. Germline V gene data show CDR1 as SGHRS and CDR2 as YFSETQ. Trimming removed 4 bases from V and 6 bases from J, with 10 bases in between. CDR3 sequence (DNA): TGCGCCAGCAGCCCCGAGTGGGATGGCTACACCTTC. Translation: CASSPEWDGYTF.

J is TRBJ2-5 and V is TRBV5-1; possible D gene TRBD1, 6 bases. V shed 4 bases and J shed 3 bases, with 10 bases lying between them. This CDR3 has 13 residues. The V gene's germline CDR1 is SGHRS and CDR2 YFSETQ. The CDR3 is CASSGSGEETQYF. The CDR3 nucleotides read TGCGCCAGCAGCGGGTCAGGGGAAGAGACCCAGTACTTC.

The chain has TRBV6-1 and TRBJ2-7, with D possibly being TRBD1 or TRBD2 (5 bases each). Deletions cut 2 bases from V and 2 bases from J, with 13 bases between. CDR3 size: 15 residues. Germline V gene data show CDR1 as MNHNS and CDR2 as SASEGT. CDR3 amino acids: CASSERGTLAYEQYF. Written as DNA, the CDR3 is TGTGCCAGCAGTGAACGAGGGACGCTAGCCTACGAGCAGTACTTC.

The genes are TRBV2 and TRBJ1-1; D is undetermined. Deletions cut 3 bases from V and 7 bases from J, with 9 bases between. CDR1 and CDR2 from the germline V gene are SNHLY and FYNNEI. This CDR3 spans 12 amino acids. CDR3 region: CASSEGYSEAFF. The CDR3 region has the DNA TGTGCCAGCAGTGAGGGGTACAGTGAAGCTTTCTTT.

CDR3 region: CASSRDGHYEQYF. CDR3 DNA sequence: TGTGCCAGCAGCCGGGACGGCCACTACGAGCAGTACTTC. The V and J genes are TRBV7-8 and TRBJ2-7, with D perhaps given as TRBD1 or TRBD2 (5 bases each). Per the germline V gene, CDR1 is SGHVS and CDR2 is FQNEAQ. This CDR3 comprises 13 residues. Trimming took 5 bases from V and 3 from J, leaving 11 bases between them.

The rearrangement uses TRBV11-2 and TRBJ1-1, with D perhaps matching TRBD1 (6 bases). The CDR3 runs 11 residues. Germline V gene lookup returns CDR1 SGHAT and CDR2 FQNNGV. V was trimmed by 4 bases and J by 8 bases, leaving 8 bases between them. The CDR3 loop reads CASSSDREAFF. The DNA of the CDR3 is TGTGCCAGCAGCTCCGACAGGGAAGCTTTCTTT.

The chain recombines TRBV2 with TRBJ2-5; 10 bases fit TRBD1. Per the germline V gene, CDR1 is SNHLY and CDR2 is FYNNEI. The V and J ends lost 7 bases and 4 bases, in that order; junction bases with no gene match: 9. This CDR3 is built from 15 residues. CDR3 nucleotides: TGTGCCAGCACCCTGACAGGGGGCGCGGGAGAGACCCAGTACTTC. Protein product: CASTLTGGAGETQYF.

The genes are TRBV19 and TRBJ2-7; D gene unclear. The CDR3 runs to 14 residues. Deletions cut 3 bases from V and 0 bases from J, with 9 bases between. The germline V gene has CDR1 LNHDA and CDR2 SQIVND (reference sequence). CDR3 sequence (DNA): TGTGCCAGTAGTATCGGGTACAGCTCCTACGAGCAGTACTTC. It encodes CASSIGYSSYEQYF.

The rearrangement uses TRBV11-3 and TRBJ2-2; 9 bases agree with TRBD1. V shed 3 bases and J 4 bases; nucleotides not matched to a gene: 6. Germline CDR1 SGHNT, CDR2 YENEEA. The CDR3 totals 16 residues. CDR3 nucleotides: TGTGCCAGCAGCTTCTCCGGGACAGGGACCACCGGGGAGCTGTTTTTT. Translating gives CASSFSGTGTTGELFF.

The chain has TRBV11-2 and TRBJ2-7; 11 bases agree with TRBD2. Germline V gene lookup returns CDR1 SGHAT and CDR2 FQNNGV. The trim removed 2 bases at V and 6 bases at J, leaving 0 bases unmatched. The CDR3 is made up of 13 amino acids. The CDR3 region has the DNA TGTGCCAGCAGCTTACTAGCGGGAGGCGAGCAGTACTTC. Its translation: CASSLLAGGEQYF.

The rearrangement joins TRBV19 to TRBJ1-3, with 7 bases fitting TRBD1. The CDR3 has 16 residues. Germline CDR1 reads LNHDA; CDR2 reads SQIVND (reference sequence). J lost 0 bases, V lost 5 bases, and 7 bases had no gene match. CDR3 protein: CASSLNGQVSGNTIYF. The CDR3 nucleotides read TGTGCCAGTAGTCTCAACGGACAGGTCTCTGGAAACACCATATATTTT.

This clone was detected a few times. The chain uses TRBV19 and TRBJ1-5; TRBD1 is a possible D gene (5 bases). Germline CDR1 reads LNHDA; CDR2 reads SQIVND (reference sequence). V gave up 10 bases and J gave up 6 bases, with 10 bases separating them. The CDR3 runs to 11 residues. CDR3 residues: CAKTVGQPQHF. CDR3 bases: TGTGCCAAGACAGTAGGTCAGCCCCAGCATTTT.

The rearrangement joins TRBV14 to TRBJ2-1; D perhaps matches TRBD1 (6 bases). From germline, CDR1 is SGHDN and CDR2 FVKESK. V was pared by 4 bases and J by 13 bases, with 14 bases between. The CDR3 extends over 12 amino acids. CDR3 protein: CASSPQTGQQFF. CDR3 nucleotides: TGTGCCAGCAGCCCTCAAACGGGACAACAGTTCTTC.

The rearrangement joins TRBV4-2 to TRBJ2-7; D ambiguous. V was shortened by 1 base and J by 4 bases, with 8 bases between the two germline ends. Germline V lookup: CDR1 LGHNA, CDR2 YNFKEQ. The CDR3 contains 13 residues. CDR3 amino acids: CASSQVGSYEQYF. The CDR3 coding sequence is TGTGCCAGCAGCCAAGTGGGTAGTTACGAGCAGTACTTC.

The J gene is TRBJ2-3, the V gene TRBV27; no reliable D call. V was clipped by 4 bases and J by 1 base, with 6 bases between them. Germline lookup yields CDR1 MNHEY and CDR2 SMNVEV (reference sequence). The CDR3 extends over 13 amino acids. The CDR3 bases are TGTGCCAGCAGTTCAAGGGGCACAGATACGCAGTATTTT. Translated: CASSSRGTDTQYF.

V usage is TRBV28 and J usage is TRBJ2-7; 11 bases match TRBD2. The CDR3 is made up of 13 amino acids. Germline V gene data show CDR1 as MDHEN and CDR2 as SYDVKM. J was trimmed by 3 bases and V by 6 bases; bases with no gene match: 1. The CDR3 sequence is CASRTSGIYEQYF. CDR3 nucleotides: TGTGCCAGCAGGACTAGCGGGATCTACGAGCAGTACTTC.